These T cell receptor beta chains were read from a single sample in a study of blood T cell repertoires in COVID-19. Clones were sequenced by immunoSEQ multiplex PCR, and TCRdb holds only the in-frame ones, with some missing. This sample has a few hundred thousand clones, with about nine tenths found just once. Sequenced sample: PBMCs or T cells enriched from blood (not recorded which). These receptors all stem from a middle-aged woman who had recovered from COVID-19. CDR3s include the opening cysteine and the closing phenylalanine or tryptophan. The D gene is left open where the match is weak.

>14|TRBJ1-4|.|TRBV5-8
CASSSGGAPEKLFF
>18|TRBJ2-2|TRBD2|TRBV4-2
CASSQDLSGRAWTGELFF
>15|TRBJ1-2|.|TRBV7-9
CASSLALDSNYGYTF
>15|TRBJ2-7|.|TRBV6-5
CASSYYRGGTYEQYF
>16|TRBJ2-5|TRBD1|TRBV28
CASSQQGAPPQETQYF
>11|TRBJ1-5|.|TRBV19
CATGGGEPQHF
>16|TRBJ2-7|TRBD2|TRBV9
CASSVASGGLPYEQYF
>13|TRBJ2-7|.|TRBV10-2
CASSDGQFYEQYF
>13|TRBJ1-5|TRBD1|TRBV2
CASGTGINQPQHF
>17|TRBJ2-1|TRBD2|TRBV5-1
CASSLRASGRTINEQFF
>14|TRBJ2-1|.|TRBV30
CAWSVGSGNNEQFF
>18|TRBJ1-1|.|TRBV5-1
CASTPEGMLGGVNTEAFF
>15|TRBJ2-1|TRBD2|TRBV3-1/TRBV3-2
CASSQDRVAGGEQFF
>14|TRBJ1-2|.|TRBV28
CASSFGTSKYGYTF
>13|TRBJ2-5|.|TRBV2
CASSEQLQETQYF
>8|TRBJ1-6|.|TRBV7-9
CATQPLHF
>14|TRBJ1-2|TRBD1|TRBV4-3
CASSQAGGPYGYTF
>15|TRBJ2-1|TRBD2|TRBV7-3
CASSSTGLVSSEQFF
>12|TRBJ1-1|.|TRBV5-6
CASSLTDTEAFF
>15|TRBJ1-3|.|TRBV6-5
CASSLTGFSGNTIYF